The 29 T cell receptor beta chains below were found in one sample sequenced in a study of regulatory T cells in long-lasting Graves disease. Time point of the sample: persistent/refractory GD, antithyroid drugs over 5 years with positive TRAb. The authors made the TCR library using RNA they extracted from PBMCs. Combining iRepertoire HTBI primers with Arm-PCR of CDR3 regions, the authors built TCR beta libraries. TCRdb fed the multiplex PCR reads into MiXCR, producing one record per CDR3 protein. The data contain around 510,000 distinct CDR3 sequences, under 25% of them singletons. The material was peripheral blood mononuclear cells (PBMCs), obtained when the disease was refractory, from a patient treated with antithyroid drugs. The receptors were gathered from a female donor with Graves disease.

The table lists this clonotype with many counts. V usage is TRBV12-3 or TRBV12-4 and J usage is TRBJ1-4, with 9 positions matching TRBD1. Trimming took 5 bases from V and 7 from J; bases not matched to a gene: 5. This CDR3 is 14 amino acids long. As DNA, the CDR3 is TGTGCCAGCAGTCCGGGACAGGGTACTGAAAAACTGTTTTTT. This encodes CASSPGQGTEKLFF.

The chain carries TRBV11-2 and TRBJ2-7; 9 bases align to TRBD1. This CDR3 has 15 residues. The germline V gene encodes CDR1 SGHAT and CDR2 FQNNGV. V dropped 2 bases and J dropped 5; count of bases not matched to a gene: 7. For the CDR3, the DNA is TGTGCCAGCAGCTTATCGTTCGGGACAGGGAACGAGCAGTACTTC. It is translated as CASSLSFGTGNEQYF. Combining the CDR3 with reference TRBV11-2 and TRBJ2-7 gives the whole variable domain EAGVAQSPRYKIIEKRQSVAFWCNPISGHATLYWYQQILGQGPKLLIQFQNNGVVDDSQLPKDRFSAERLKGVDSTLKIQPAKLEDSAVYLCASSLSFGTGNEQYFGPGTRLTVT.

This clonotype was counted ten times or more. CDR3 loop: CASSEIVGTGELFF. CDR3 bases: TGTGCCAGCAGTGAAATCGTAGGCACCGGGGAGCTGTTTTTT. The chain joins TRBV2 to TRBJ2-2; D remains unclear. V lost 2 bases to trimming and J lost 4 bases, with 8 bases between them. Germline CDR1 is SNHLY and CDR2 is FYNNEI. The CDR3 sequence is 14 residues long. The full variable domain, with the rest looked up from reference TRBV2 and TRBJ2-2, is EPEVTQTPSHQVTQMGQEVILRCVPISNHLYFYWYRQILGQKVEFLVSFYNNEISEKSEIFDDQFSVERPDGSNFTLKIRSTKLEDSAMYFCASSEIVGTGELFFGEGSRLTVL.

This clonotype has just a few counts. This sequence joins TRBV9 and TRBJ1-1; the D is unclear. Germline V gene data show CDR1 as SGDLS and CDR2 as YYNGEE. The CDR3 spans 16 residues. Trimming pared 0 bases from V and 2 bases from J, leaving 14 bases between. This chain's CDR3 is CASSVAGGQLNTEAFF. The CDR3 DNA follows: TGTGCCAGCAGCGTAGCTGGTGGGCAGCTAAACACTGAAGCTTTCTTT.

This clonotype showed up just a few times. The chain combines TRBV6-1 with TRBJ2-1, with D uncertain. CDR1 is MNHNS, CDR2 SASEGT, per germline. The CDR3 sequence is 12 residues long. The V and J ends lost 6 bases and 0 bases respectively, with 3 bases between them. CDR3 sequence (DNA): TGTGCCAGCAGATCCTCCTACAATGAGCAGTTCTTC. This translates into CASRSSYNEQFF.

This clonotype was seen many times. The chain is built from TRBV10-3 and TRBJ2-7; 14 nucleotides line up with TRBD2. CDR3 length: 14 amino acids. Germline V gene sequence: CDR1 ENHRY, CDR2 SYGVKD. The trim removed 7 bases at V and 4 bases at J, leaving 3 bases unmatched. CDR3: CAITRLAGGYEQYF. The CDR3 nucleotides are TGTGCCATCACTAGACTAGCGGGAGGGTACGAGCAGTACTTC.

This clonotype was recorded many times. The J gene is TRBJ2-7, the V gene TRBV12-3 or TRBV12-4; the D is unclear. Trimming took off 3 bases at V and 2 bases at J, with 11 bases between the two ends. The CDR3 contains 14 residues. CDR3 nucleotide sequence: TGTGCCAGCAGTTTGACAAACGAACCCTACGAGCAGTACTTC. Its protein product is CASSLTNEPYEQYF.

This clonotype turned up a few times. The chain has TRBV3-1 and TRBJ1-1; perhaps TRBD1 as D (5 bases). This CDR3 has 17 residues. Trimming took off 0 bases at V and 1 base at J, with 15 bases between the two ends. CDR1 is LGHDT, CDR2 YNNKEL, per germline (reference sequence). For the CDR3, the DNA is TGTGCCAGCAGCCAAGATCTACGGCAGGGTGGGAACACTGAAGCTTTCTTT. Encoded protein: CASSQDLRQGGNTEAFF.

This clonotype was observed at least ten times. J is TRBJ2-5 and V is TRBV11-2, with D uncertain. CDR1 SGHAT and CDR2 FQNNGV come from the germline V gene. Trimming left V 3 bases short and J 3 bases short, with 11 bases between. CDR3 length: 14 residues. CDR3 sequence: CASSFYTAKETQYF. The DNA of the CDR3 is TGTGCCAGCAGCTTTTACACAGCAAAAGAGACCCAGTACTTC. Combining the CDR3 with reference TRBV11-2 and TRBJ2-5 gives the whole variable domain EAGVAQSPRYKIIEKRQSVAFWCNPISGHATLYWYQQILGQGPKLLIQFQNNGVVDDSQLPKDRFSAERLKGVDSTLKIQPAKLEDSAVYLCASSFYTAKETQYFGPGTRLLVL.

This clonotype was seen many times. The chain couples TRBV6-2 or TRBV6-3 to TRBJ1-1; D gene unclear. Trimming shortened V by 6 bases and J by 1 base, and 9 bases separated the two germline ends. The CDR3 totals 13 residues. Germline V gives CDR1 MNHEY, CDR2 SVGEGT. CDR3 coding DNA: TGTGCCAGCAGCTTGGACGCGAACACTGAAGCTTTCTTT. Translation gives CASSLDANTEAFF.

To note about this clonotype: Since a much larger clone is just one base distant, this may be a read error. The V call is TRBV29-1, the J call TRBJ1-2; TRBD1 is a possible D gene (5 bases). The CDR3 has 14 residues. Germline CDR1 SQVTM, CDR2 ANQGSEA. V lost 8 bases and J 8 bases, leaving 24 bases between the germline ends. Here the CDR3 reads CSLDGQGYYGGYTF. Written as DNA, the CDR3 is TGCAGCCTGGATGGGCAGGGATATTATGGAGGCTACACCTTC.

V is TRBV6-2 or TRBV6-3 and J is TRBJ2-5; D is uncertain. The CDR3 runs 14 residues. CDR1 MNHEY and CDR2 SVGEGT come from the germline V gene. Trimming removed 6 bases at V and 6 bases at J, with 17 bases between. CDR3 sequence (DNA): TGTGCCAGCAGCCCCACCGGAAGTTTGAAGACCCAGTACTTC. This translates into CASSPTGSLKTQYF.

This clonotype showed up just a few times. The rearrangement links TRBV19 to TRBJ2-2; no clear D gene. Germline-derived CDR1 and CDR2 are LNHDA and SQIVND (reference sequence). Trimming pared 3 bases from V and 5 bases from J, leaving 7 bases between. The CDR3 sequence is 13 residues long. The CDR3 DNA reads TGTGCCAGTAGTATGTTGGGGACCGGGGAGCTGTTTTTT. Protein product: CASSMLGTGELFF.

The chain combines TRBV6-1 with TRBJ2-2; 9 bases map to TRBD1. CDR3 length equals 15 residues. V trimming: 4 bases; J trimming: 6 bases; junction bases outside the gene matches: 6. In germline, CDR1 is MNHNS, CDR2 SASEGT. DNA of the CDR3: TGTGCCAGCAGTGTATACAGGGGGCGCGCCGGGGAGCTGTTTTTT. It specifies CASSVYRGRAGELFF.

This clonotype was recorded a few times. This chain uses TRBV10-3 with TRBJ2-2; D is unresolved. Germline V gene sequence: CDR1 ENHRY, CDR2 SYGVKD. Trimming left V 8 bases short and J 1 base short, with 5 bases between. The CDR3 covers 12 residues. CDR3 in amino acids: CAIGRNTGELFF. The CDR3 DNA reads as TGTGCCATCGGGCGGAACACCGGGGAGCTGTTTTTT.

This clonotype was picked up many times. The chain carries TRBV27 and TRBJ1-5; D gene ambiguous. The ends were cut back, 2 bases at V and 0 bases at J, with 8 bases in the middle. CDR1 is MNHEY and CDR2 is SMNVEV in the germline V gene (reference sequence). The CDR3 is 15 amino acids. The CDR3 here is CASSLVVDSNQPQHF. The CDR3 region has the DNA TGTGCCAGCAGTTTAGTTGTCGATAGCAATCAGCCCCAGCATTTT.

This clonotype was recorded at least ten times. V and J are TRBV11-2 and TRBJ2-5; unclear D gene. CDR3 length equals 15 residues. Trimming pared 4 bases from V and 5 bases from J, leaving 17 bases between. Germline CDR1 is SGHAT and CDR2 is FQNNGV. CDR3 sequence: CASSYTGPSWETQYF. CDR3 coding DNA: TGTGCCAGCAGCTATACCGGGCCCTCATGGGAGACCCAGTACTTC.

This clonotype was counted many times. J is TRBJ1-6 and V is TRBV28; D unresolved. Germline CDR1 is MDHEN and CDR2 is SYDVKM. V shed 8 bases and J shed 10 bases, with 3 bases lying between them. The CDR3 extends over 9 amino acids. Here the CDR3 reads CASGSPLHF. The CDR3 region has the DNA TGTGCCAGCGGATCACCCCTCCACTTT.

As DNA, the CDR3 is TGTGCCAGCAGTGCCCGATCGGACGAGCAGTACTTC. The encoded protein is CASSARSDEQYF. The chain links TRBV27 to TRBJ2-7; D unresolved. From germline, CDR1 is MNHEY and CDR2 SMNVEV (reference sequence). V was pared by 5 bases and J by 5 bases, with 10 bases between. The CDR3 contains 12 residues.

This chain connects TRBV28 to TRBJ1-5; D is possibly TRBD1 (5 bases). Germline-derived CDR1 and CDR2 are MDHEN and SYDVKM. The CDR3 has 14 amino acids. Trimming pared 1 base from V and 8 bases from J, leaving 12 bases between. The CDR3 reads CASSLSPGSEPQHF. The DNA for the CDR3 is TGTGCCAGCAGTTTATCCCCAGGGTCGGAGCCCCAGCATTTT. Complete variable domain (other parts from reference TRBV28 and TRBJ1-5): DVKVTQSSRYLVKRTGEKVFLECVQDMDHENMFWYRQDPGLGLRLIYFSYDVKMKEKGDIPEGYSVSREKKERFSLILESASTNQTSMYLCASSLSPGSEPQHFGDGTRLSIL.

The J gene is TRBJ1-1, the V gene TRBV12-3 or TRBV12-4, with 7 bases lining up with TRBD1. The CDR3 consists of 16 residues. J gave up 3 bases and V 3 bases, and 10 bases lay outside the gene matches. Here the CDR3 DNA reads TGTGCCAGCAGTTTCAGCCAGGGGGGGGGGGACACTGAAGCTTTCTTT. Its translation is CASSFSQGGGDTEAFF.

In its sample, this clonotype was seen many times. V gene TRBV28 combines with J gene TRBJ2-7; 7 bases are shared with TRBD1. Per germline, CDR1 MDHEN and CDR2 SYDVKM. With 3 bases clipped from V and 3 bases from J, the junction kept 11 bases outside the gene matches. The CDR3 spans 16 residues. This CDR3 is CASSLHPGQDRYEQYF. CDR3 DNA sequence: TGTGCCAGCAGTTTGCACCCCGGACAGGACCGCTACGAGCAGTACTTC.

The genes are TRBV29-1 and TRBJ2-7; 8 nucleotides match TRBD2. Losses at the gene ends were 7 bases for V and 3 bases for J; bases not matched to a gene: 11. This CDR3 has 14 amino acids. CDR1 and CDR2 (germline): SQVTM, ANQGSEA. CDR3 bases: TGCAGCGCTATCGGACTAGCCGGGTTCTACGAGCAGTACTTC. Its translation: CSAIGLAGFYEQYF.

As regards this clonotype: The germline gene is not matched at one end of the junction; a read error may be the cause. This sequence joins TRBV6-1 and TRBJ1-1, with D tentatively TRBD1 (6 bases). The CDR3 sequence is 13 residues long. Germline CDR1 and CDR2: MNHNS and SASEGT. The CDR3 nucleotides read TGTGCCAGCTCCCACAGGGTGAACACTGAAGCTTCCTTT. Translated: CASSHRVNTEASF.

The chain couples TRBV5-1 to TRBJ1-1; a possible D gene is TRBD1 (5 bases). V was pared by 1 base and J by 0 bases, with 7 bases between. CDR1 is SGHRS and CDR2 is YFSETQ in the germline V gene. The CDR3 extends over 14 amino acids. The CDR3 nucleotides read TGCGCCAGCAGCTTGATCAGGGTGAACACTGAAGCTTTCTTT. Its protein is CASSLIRVNTEAFF.

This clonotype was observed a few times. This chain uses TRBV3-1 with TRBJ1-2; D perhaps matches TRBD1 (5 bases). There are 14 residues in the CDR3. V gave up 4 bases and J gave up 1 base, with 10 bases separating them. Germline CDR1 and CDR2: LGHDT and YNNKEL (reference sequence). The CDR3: CASSLGVRNYGYTF. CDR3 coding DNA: TGTGCCAGCAGCCTGGGGGTTCGTAACTATGGCTACACCTTC.

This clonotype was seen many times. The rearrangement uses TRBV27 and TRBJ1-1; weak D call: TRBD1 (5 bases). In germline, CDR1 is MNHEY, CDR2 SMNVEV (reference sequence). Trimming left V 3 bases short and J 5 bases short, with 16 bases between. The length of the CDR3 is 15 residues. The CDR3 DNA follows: TGTGCCAGCAGTTTTGGAAGGGGTGGATCGACTGAAGCTTTCTTT. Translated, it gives CASSFGRGGSTEAFF.

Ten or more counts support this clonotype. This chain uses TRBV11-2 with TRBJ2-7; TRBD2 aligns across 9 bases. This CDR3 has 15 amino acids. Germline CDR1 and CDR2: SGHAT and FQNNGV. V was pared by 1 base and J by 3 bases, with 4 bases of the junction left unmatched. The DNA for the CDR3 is TGTGCCAGCAGCTTAGGTAGCGGGAGAGGCTACGAGCAGTACTTC. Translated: CASSLGSGRGYEQYF.

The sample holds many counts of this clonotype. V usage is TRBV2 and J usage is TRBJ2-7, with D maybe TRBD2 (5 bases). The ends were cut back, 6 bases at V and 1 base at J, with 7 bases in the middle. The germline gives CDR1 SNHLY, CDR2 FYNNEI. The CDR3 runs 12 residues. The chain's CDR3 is CASSAGSYEQYF. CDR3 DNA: TGTGCCAGCAGCGCGGGTTCCTACGAGCAGTACTTC.